These T cell receptor beta chains were read from a single sample in a study of cytomegalovirus exposure and HLA in healthy donors. Repertoires were generated with immunoSEQ multiplex PCR, while TCRdb's copy carries only in-frame clones and drops some. Altogether under 35,000 clones are present, around 60% being singletons, with the ten largest covering 21%. Sequenced: PBMCs. All receptors come from a man in his forties or fifties in good health and CMV-seropositive. Each CDR3 is given with its conserved first and last residue. Each record gives: J gene, D gene, V gene, clone size, CDR3 protein, CDR3 DNA. The D gene is left open where the match is weak. Expanded clones are given a class, and other clones once, few, many or no size at all.

>TRBJ1-6|NA|TRBV28|NA
CASSSRSLPLHF
TGTGCCAGCAGTTCCCGGTCCCTGCCCCTCCACTTT
>TRBJ2-1|TRBD2|TRBV5-1|NA
CASSLLAGGGNEQFF
TGCGCCAGCAGCCTCCTAGCGGGAGGGGGCAATGAGCAGTTCTTC
>TRBJ1-1|NA|TRBV5-4|NA
CASSLGAWNTEAFF
TGTGCCAGCAGCTTGGGCGCTTGGAACACTGAAGCTTTCTTT
>TRBJ2-2|TRBD2|TRBV5-1|few
CASSPGLAGPGTGELFF
TGCGCCAGCAGCCCGGGACTAGCGGGACCCGGCACCGGGGAGCTGTTTTTT
>TRBJ1-3|TRBD1|TRBV5-4|NA
CASSTTGLGSGNTIYF
TGTGCCAGCAGCACGACAGGGCTGGGTAGTGGAAACACCATATATTTT
>TRBJ1-5|NA|TRBV10-3|few
CAISESRRGGGQPQHF
TGTGCCATCAGTGAGAGTCGGAGGGGGGGCGGTCAGCCCCAGCATTTT
>TRBJ2-3|NA|TRBV29-1|NA
CSVARDTGTDTQYF
TGCAGCGTAGCTCGGGACACCGGCACAGATACGCAGTATTTT
>TRBJ1-5|NA|TRBV28|NA
CASSLQGWDNQPQHF
TGTGCCAGCAGTTTACAGGGATGGGACAATCAGCCCCAGCATTTT
>TRBJ1-5|NA|TRBV5-8|NA
CASFRVPSNQPQHF
TGTGCCAGCTTCCGAGTACCAAGCAATCAGCCCCAGCATTTT
>TRBJ1-3|NA|TRBV30|few
CAFSQGPRGNTIYF
TGTGCCTTCTCACAGGGTCCGCGAGGAAACACCATATATTTT
>TRBJ2-1|NA|TRBV30|NA
CAWSAQQGNEQFF
TGTGCCTGGAGTGCCCAACAGGGTAATGAGCAGTTCTTC
>TRBJ1-2|TRBD1|TRBV5-1|NA
CASSLGFGRTGDYGYTF
TGCGCCAGCAGCTTGGGCTTTGGCCGGACAGGGGACTATGGCTACACCTTC
>TRBJ1-1|TRBD1|TRBV30|NA
CAWGDSRGRAFF
TGTGCCTGGGGGGACAGCCGCGGTAGGGCTTTCTTT
>TRBJ2-5|TRBD2|TRBV7-7|NA
CASSLASSGGETQYF
TGTGCCAGCAGCTTAGCGTCTAGCGGGGGGGAGACCCAGTACTTC
>TRBJ1-2|NA|TRBV29-1|NA
CSAGSGGYNF
TGCAGCGCAGGTTCAGGAGGCTACAACTTC
>TRBJ1-6|NA|TRBV7-9|NA
CASSSANSPLHF
TGTGCCAGCAGTTCAGCGAATTCACCCCTCCACTTT
>TRBJ1-2|TRBD1|TRBV2|few
CASSENRGPGYGYTF
TGTGCCAGCAGTGAAAACAGGGGGCCGGGGTATGGCTACACCTTC
>TRBJ2-3|NA|TRBV5-1|NA
CASSLAAISSSDTQYF
TGCGCCAGCAGCTTGGCAGCGATTAGCTCCTCAGATACGCAGTATTTT
>TRBJ1-6|NA|TRBV6-6|NA
CASGTQGWSNSPLHF
TGTGCCAGCGGGACCCAGGGGTGGAGTAATTCACCCCTCCACTTT
>TRBJ2-7|NA|TRBV6-1|few
CASRIASVYEQYF
TGTGCCAGCAGAATCGCTAGCGTTTACGAGCAGTACTTC
>TRBJ1-2|NA|TRBV21-1|NA
CASSKALKGFRGPKGYTF
TGTGCCAGCAGCAAAGCGCTGAAAGGTTTCAGGGGGCCAAAGGGCTACACCTTC
>TRBJ2-7|NA|TRBV18|NA
CASSSNSMDEQYF
TGTGCCAGCTCATCCAACTCTATGGACGAGCAGTACTTC
>TRBJ1-5|NA|TRBV7-2|once
CASSLDVQPQHF
TGTGCCAGCAGCTTAGATGTACAGCCCCAGCATTTT
>TRBJ2-5|NA|TRBV5-1|NA
CASSSQALWETQYF
TGCGCCAGCAGCTCACAGGCCCTATGGGAGACCCAGTACTTC
>TRBJ1-5|NA|TRBV28|NA
CASSLLQGSQPQHF
TGTGCCAGCAGTTTACTGCAGGGCTCTCAGCCCCAGCATTTT
>TRBJ2-4|NA|TRBV5-6|few
CASSFSGGAKNIQYF
TGTGCCAGCAGCTTTTCCGGGGGAGCCAAAAACATTCAGTACTTC
>TRBJ2-2|TRBD1|TRBV5-4|few
CASSFKQGHTGELFF
TGTGCCAGCAGCTTTAAACAGGGGCACACCGGGGAGCTGTTTTTT
>TRBJ2-7|NA|TRBV6-7|NA
CASNHPPIYPVGEGENEQYF
TGTGCCAGCAACCACCCACCCATATACCCGGTTGGGGAGGGGGAAAACGAGCAGTACTTC
>TRBJ1-1|TRBD1|TRBV28|few
CASSLFGTGNWDTEAFF
TGTGCCAGCAGTTTATTCGGGACAGGGAATTGGGACACTGAAGCTTTCTTT
>TRBJ2-3|NA|TRBV9|NA
CASNGGQVRTDTQYF
TGTGCCAGCAACGGAGGGCAGGTTAGGACAGATACGCAGTATTTT
>TRBJ1-6|NA|TRBV6-1|NA
CASKRGLGYNSPLHF
TGTGCCAGCAAGCGGGGATTGGGCTATAATTCACCCCTCCACTTT
>TRBJ2-2|NA|TRBV4-1|NA
CASSKGGGELFF
TGCGCCAGCAGCAAGGGAGGCGGGGAGCTGTTTTTT
>TRBJ2-7|TRBD2|TRBV27|NA
CASAPSGTRREQYF
TGTGCCAGTGCCCCTAGCGGGACGAGGCGGGAGCAGTACTTC
>TRBJ1-4|NA|TRBV4-3|NA
CASSQGVQGREKLFF
TGCGCCAGCAGCCAAGGTGTACAGGGACGGGAAAAACTGTTTTTT
>TRBJ2-5|TRBD2|TRBV2|few
CASSGGGGAAQETQYF
TGTGCCAGCAGTGGGGGGGGAGGGGCGGCCCAAGAGACCCAGTACTTC
>TRBJ1-2|NA|TRBV30|once
CAWSVARGYTF
TGTGCCTGGAGTGTAGCGAGAGGCTACACCTTC
>TRBJ1-5|NA|TRBV30|NA
CAWSPQPQHF
TGTGCCTGGAGTCCGCAGCCCCAGCATTTT
>TRBJ1-2|TRBD1|TRBV29-1|NA
CSGSQGENYGYTF
TGCAGCGGATCGCAGGGGGAGAACTATGGCTACACCTTC